This TCR beta chain was captured in a study of post-analysis software for immune sequencing data. Overall study context: There were relapsing-remitting, secondary progressive and progressive-relapsing multiple sclerosis among the disease courses included.

There are 13 residues in the CDR3. Trimming removed 3 bases from V and 5 bases from J, with 8 bases in between. Study-level findings and limits: Several TRBV segments (TRBV5-6, TRBV5-1 and TRBV20-1 among them) occurred more frequently in patients than in controls. Samples sharing a preparation batch grouped tightly together when assessed by F measure. Significantly lower normalized Chao1 diversity was found in patients with multiple sclerosis relative to controls.

TCR beta libraries were prepared from cDNA with unique molecular identifiers. TCRdb ran MiXCR on the PCR reads and lists one entry per CDR3 protein. The sample includes hundreds of thousands of distinct CDR3 sequences, approximately 59% seen only once; the top ten take 11%. This clonotype was counted once. Its antigen is still unknown. The sample was blood. This TCR was recovered from a girl between 2 and 10 years old with multiple sclerosis. The rearrangement uses TRBV12-3 or TRBV12-4 and TRBJ2-1; D is unclear. This CDR3 reads CASSFTRDNEQFF. CDR3 DNA sequence: TGTGCCAGCAGTTTCACCCGGGACAATGAGCAGTTCTTC.